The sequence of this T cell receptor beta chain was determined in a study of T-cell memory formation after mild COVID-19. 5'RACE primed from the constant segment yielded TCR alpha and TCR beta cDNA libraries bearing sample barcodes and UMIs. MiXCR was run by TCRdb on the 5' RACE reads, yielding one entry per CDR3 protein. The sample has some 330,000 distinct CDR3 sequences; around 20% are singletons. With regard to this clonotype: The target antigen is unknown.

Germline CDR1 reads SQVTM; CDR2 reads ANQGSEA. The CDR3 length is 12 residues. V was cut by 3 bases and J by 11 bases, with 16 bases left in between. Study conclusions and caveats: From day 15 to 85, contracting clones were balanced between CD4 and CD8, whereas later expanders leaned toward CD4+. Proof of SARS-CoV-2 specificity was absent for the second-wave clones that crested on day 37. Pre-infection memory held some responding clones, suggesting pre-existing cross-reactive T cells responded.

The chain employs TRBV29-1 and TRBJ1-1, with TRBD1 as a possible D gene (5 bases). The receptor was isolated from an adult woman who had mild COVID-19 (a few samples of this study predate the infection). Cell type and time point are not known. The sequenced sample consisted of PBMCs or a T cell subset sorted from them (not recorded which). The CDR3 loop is CSVDRQGDMAFF. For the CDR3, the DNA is TGCAGCGTTGATCGGCAGGGTGATATGGCTTTCTTT.